This T cell receptor (beta chain) is from a study of graft-versus-host responses after intestinal transplantation. The overall study: In this cohort, recipients had multivisceral, liver-intestinal, or isolated intestinal transplants. Induction with anti-thymocyte globulin, then tacrolimus and steroids for roughly 3 years, was given to all recipients. Study-level results: Peak levels of circulating GvH clones tracked with early post-transplant HvG declines.

Using immunoSEQ multiplex PCR, the repertoire was profiled, and TCRdb retains in-frame clones only, with some absent. The table has 98,000 or so clones, about 88% seen once. Turning to this clone: Its antigen is not known.

CDR1 and CDR2 (germline): MNHNS, SASEGT. Trimming cost V 5 bases and J 4 bases, with 17 bases left between them. This CDR3 has 15 residues. The material sequenced was unstimulated CD4+ T cells sorted from spleen or lymph node cells, taken before intestinal transplant. The TCR was taken from a human donor who received an intestinal transplant. This chain uses TRBV6-1 with TRBJ2-5, with a possible D match to TRBD2 (6 bases). In DNA, the CDR3 is TGTGCCAGCAGTCTTAGCGGAGCGCCGGGAGAGACCCAGTACTTC. Protein: CASSLSGAPGETQYF.